Detailed here is one T cell receptor beta chain. Its antigen has not been determined. The record has no base qualities; no much larger clone is one base away. CDR3 length: 10 amino acids, cysteine to phenylalanine. Solely the CDR3 DNA is kept, with 30 bases framed from the first base. V gives up 4 bases and J gives up 10 bases, and the segment between their germline ends measures 7 bases. The data were obtained in a study of T cells in Graves' hyperthyroidism and ophthalmopathy (dated 2019 in TCRdb). As for the study more broadly: Peripheral blood samples were taken at the time of initial diagnosis, prior to any treatment. Following sampling, methimazole starting at 30 mg daily was given to hyperthyroidism patients, and high-dose intravenous methylprednisolone was given to ophthalmopathy patients. The paper reports TCR Vbeta CDR3 sequencing of 140 or so peripheral blood samples: 43 ophthalmopathy, 70 to 85 hyperthyroidism and some 17 progressor patients. The 100 discovery patients were randomly split 7:3 into training and test sets. TCR V-J signatures able to tell the groups apart were searched for in a discovery cohort of 90 to 100 patients, of whom more than 40 had Graves' ophthalmopathy and about 55 had stable Graves' hyperthyroidism. In addition, the study compared T-cell repertoires in thyroid tissue and in blood from 6 or 7 Graves' hyperthyroidism patients. Whether ophthalmopathy could be predicted prospectively was tested in an independent validation cohort made up of approximately 19 hyperthyroidism patients plus 17 patients who later progressed to ophthalmopathy. Broader findings and caveats from the paper: Most expanded thyroid clonotypes (frequency above 0.001) were also detected in blood, suggesting blood repertoires may reflect thyroid immune responses. In validation, the model predicted progression to ophthalmopathy with 60% to 71% sensitivity and about 72% specificity, a median of 6.5 months before onset. No statistical method was used to fix the sample size in advance, and group allocation was not hidden from the investigators. A model built on a 13 V-J signature distinguished ophthalmopathy from stable hyperthyroidism, reaching 87.88% sensitivity and about 81% specificity in cross-validation and 80%/75% in testing.

In the ophthalmopathy patients, disease was moderately to severely active, with a Clinical Activity Score of 3 or more, a NOSPECS grade of 4 or more, and a duration of less than 3 months. The study excluded patients with uncontrolled infections, other autoimmune diseases, pregnancy or lactation. Diagnoses were established on the basis of clinical symptoms, serum thyroxine and TRAb, thyroid ultrasound, and orbital computed tomography. Ficoll-Paque density gradient centrifugation was used to isolate PBMCs from 8.5 to 10 ml of fresh peripheral blood. Total RNA was extracted using Trizol reagent, and RNA quality was assessed on an Agilent 2100 Bioanalyzer. The TCR beta CDR3 regions were amplified from RNA transcripts. For the first round of RT-PCR on the TCR CDR3, the HTBI primer set was used together with the Qiagen OneStep RT-PCR kit. The libraries were constructed in a second round of multiplex PCR and then size-selected and purified. Libraries were sequenced paired-end with 100 bp reads on an Illumina HiSeq2000. The authors' analysis ran thus. Raw data were processed with SOAPnuke, discarding reads with adapters, uncalled bases, mean Phred below 15, or no exact constant-primer or identifier match. High-quality paired reads were merged with COPE v1.2.5, and unique nucleotide sequences were defined as clonotypes. Clonotypes were aligned to IMGT TRBV, TRBD and TRBJ reference segments using MiTCR v1.1. Only V-J combinations with frequency above 0.0001, covering 99% to 99.2% of repertoires, were analysed. A TCS score was defined as the ratio of F50 (clonal expansion) to E x V (chaos), with BLOSUM62-based TCRdist applied between CDR3 peptides within each V-J. Welch's t-statistics and random forest reduced just over 500 V-J features to fewer than 15, which were used in a naive Bayes classifier (R e1071). TCRdb took the public reads, trimmed them with fastp at Q25, ran MiXCR for clone calling and kept in-frame beta chains. Entries that share a CDR3 protein sequence are merged under the most common genes and DNA. For this entry, the V and J calls and clone size follow TCRdb and not the study's own pipeline. The sample profile shows around 600,000 distinct CDR3 sequences; 13% to 15% of them were found once. Of the sample, approximately 12% is held by the ten largest clones.

This chain is built from TRBV12-3 or TRBV12-4 and TRBJ1-1; the D gene is unclear. Sequenced sample: blood. This receptor was identified in a woman in her fifties or sixties with Graves' ophthalmopathy. The nucleotide sequence is given as TGTGCCAGCAGTTCGCAGACAGCTTTCTTT. Translated, it reads CASSSQTAFF.